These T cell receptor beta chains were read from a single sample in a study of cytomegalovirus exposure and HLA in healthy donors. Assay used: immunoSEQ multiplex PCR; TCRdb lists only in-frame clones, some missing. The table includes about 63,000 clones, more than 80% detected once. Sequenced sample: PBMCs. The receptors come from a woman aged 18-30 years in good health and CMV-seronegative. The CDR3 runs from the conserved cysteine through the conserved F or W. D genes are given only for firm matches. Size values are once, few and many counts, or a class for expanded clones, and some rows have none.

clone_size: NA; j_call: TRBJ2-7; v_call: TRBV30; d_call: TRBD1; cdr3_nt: TGTGCCTGGAGTAGGGGGCAGGGCTACTCCTACGAGCAGTACTTC; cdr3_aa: CAWSRGQGYSYEQYF
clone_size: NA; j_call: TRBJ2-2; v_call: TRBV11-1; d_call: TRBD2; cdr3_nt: TGTGCCAGCGAAAAAGCCGGACTAGCTCTTGGCGGGGAGCTGTTTTTT; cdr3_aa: CASEKAGLALGGELFF
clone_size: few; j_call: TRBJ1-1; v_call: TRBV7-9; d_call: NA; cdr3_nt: TGTGCCAGCAGCCCGCGATCCGCCGGGGGGCTCCCTGAAGCTTTCTTT; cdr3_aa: CASSPRSAGGLPEAFF
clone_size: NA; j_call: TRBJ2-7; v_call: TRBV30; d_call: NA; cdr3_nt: TGTGCCTGGAGTGGGGGGGGCCACGAGCAGTACTTC; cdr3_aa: CAWSGGGHEQYF
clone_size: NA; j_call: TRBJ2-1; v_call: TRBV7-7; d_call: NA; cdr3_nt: TGTGCCAGCAGCACTGGTAGTATTAGTGAGCAGTTCTTC; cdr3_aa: CASSTGSISEQFF
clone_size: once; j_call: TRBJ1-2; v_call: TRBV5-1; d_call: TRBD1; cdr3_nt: TGCGCCAGCAGCTGGACAGGGCCCGGTGGCTACACCTTC; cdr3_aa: CASSWTGPGGYTF
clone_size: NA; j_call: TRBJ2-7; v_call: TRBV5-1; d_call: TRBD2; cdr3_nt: TGCGCCAGCAGCGGGTCGTTGGTAGCGGGTACCTACGAGCAGTACTTC; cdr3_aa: CASSGSLVAGTYEQYF
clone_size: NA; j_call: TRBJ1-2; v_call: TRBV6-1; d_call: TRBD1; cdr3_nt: TGTGCCAGCAGTGAGACGGGACAGGGAGTCTATGGCTACACCTTC; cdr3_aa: CASSETGQGVYGYTF
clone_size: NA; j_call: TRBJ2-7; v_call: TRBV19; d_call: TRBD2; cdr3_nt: TGTGCCAGTAGTACCGCCCGGTTAAATAGAGGGGAGGGCTACGAGCAGTACTTC; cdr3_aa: CASSTARLNRGEGYEQYF
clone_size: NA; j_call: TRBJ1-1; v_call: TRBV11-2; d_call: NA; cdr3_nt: TGTGCCAGCAGCTTAGATTACGGGGAAGCTTTCTTT; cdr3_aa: CASSLDYGEAFF
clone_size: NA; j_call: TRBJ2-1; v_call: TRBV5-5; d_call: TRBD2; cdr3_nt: TGTGCCAGCAGCACACGGGGACTAGACTCCTACAATGAGCAGTTCTTC; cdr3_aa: CASSTRGLDSYNEQFF
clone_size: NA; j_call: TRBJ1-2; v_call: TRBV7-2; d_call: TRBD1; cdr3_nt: TGTGCCAGCAGCCTAGGACAGGGTGTTAACTATGGCTACACCTTC; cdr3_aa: CASSLGQGVNYGYTF
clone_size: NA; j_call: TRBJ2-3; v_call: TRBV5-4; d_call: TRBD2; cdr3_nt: TGTGCCAGCAGCCGTAGCGGGAGGGGATTTAGCGCAGATACGCAGTATTTT; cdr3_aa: CASSRSGRGFSADTQYF
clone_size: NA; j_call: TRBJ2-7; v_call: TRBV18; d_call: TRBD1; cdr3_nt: TGTGCCAGCTCACCGTATCCTGAGCTTGCACAGGGGGTAGGCTACGAGCAGTACTTC; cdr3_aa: CASSPYPELAQGVGYEQYF
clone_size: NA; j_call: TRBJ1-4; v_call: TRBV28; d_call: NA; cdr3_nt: TGTGCCAGCAGTTTCTCCCCGACGGGGTGGGATGAAAAACTGTTTTTT; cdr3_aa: CASSFSPTGWDEKLFF
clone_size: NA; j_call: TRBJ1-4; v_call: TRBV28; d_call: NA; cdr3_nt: TGTGCCAGCAGTTTATCGGGTAGTCAATTTAATGAAAAACTGTTTTTT; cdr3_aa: CASSLSGSQFNEKLFF
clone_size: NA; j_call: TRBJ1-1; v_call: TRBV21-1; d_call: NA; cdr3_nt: TGTGCCAGCAGTCCAAACAGGGTCACTGAAGCTTTCTTT; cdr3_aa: CASSPNRVTEAFF
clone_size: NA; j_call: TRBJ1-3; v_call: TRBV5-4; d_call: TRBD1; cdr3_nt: TGTGCCAGCAGCGTGTACAGGGGAGGAAACACCATATATTTT; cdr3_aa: CASSVYRGGNTIYF
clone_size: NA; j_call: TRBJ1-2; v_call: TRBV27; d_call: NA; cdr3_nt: TGTGCCAGCGGTCGGACAGATCTTAATGGCTACACCTTC; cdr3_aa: CASGRTDLNGYTF
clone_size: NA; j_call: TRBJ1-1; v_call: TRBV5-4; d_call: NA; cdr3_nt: TGTGCCAGCAGCTCACAGGTGGGCGCGAGCACTGAAGCTTTCTTT; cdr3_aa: CASSSQVGASTEAFF
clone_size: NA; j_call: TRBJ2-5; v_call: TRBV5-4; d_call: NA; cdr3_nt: TGTGCCAGCACCTCGGGGGAGACCCAGTACTTC; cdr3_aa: CASTSGETQYF